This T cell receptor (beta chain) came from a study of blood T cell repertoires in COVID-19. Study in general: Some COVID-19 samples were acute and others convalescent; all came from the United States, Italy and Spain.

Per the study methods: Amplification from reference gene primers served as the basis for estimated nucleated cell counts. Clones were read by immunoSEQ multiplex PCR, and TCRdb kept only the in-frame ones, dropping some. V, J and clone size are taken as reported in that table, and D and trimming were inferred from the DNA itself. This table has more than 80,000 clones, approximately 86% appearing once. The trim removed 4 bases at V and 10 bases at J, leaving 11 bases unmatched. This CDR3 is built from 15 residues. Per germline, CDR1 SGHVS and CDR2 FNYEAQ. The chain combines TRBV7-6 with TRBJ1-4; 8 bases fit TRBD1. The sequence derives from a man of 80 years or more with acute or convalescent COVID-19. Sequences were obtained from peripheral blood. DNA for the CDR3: TGTGCCAGCAGCTCGAAAAAGGACAGGGTCGGAAAACTGTTTTTT. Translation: CASSSKKDRVGKLFF.